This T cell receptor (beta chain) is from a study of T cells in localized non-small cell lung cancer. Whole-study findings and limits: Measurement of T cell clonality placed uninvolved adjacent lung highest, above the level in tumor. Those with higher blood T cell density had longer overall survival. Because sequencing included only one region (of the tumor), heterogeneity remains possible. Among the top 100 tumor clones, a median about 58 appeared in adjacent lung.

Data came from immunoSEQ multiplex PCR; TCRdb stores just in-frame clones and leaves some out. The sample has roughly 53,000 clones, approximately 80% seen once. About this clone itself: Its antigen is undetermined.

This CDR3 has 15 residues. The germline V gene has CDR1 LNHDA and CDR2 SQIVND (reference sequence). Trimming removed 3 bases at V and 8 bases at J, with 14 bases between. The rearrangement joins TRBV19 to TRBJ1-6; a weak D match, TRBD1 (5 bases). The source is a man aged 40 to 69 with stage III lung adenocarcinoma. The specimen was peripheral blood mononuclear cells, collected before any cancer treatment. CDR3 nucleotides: TGTGCCAGTAGTATTCGTCCCCGAGGGGATTCACCCCTCCACTTT. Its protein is CASSIRPRGDSPLHF.